A selection of T cell receptor beta chains follows, all from one sample in a study of beta chain features in type 1 diabetes. This table comes from immunoSEQ multiplex PCR, and its TCRdb copy is limited to in-frame clones, with some not included. The sample includes a few hundred thousand clones, approximately 25% seen only once; the top ten take roughly 0.011%. The specimen sequenced was naive CD4+ T cells from blood. Receptors originate from a woman aged 25 to 39 with type 1 diabetes. Each CDR3 is given with its conserved first and last residue. Each record gives: D gene, clone size, J gene, V gene, CDR3 protein, CDR3 DNA. D genes are given only for firm matches. Clone size, where shown, is once, few, many, or a class for clones that have expanded.

TRBD1	few	TRBJ1-5	TRBV28	CASIPGTGGSQPQHF	TGTGCCAGCATCCCGGGGACAGGGGGTTCTCAGCCCCAGCATTTT
NA	NA	TRBJ1-1	TRBV11-2	CASSFTGNTEAFF	TGTGCCAGCAGCTTTACAGGGAACACTGAAGCTTTCTTT
NA	NA	TRBJ2-2	TRBV7-9	CASSFRLLDTGELFF	TGTGCCAGCAGCTTTCGACTGTTAGACACCGGGGAGCTGTTTTTT
TRBD1	NA	TRBJ2-7	TRBV29-1	CSVADSGTGGTYEQYF	TGCAGCGTTGCTGACTCCGGGACAGGGGGTACCTACGAGCAGTACTTC
TRBD1	few	TRBJ2-3	TRBV30	CAWRDRATDTQYF	TGTGCCTGGAGGGACAGGGCCACAGATACGCAGTATTTT
TRBD1	NA	TRBJ2-1	TRBV5-4	CASSLAGTASYNEQFF	TGTGCCAGCAGCTTGGCCGGGACAGCGAGCTACAATGAGCAGTTCTTC
TRBD1	NA	TRBJ2-7	TRBV28	CASDRVAGYEQYF	TGTGCCAGCGACAGGGTTGCAGGCTACGAGCAGTACTTC
NA	NA	TRBJ2-7	TRBV4-1	CASSQESFRSSYEQYF	TGCGCCAGCAGCCAAGAATCTTTTAGGAGCTCCTACGAGCAGTACTTC
TRBD2	few	TRBJ2-1	TRBV30	CASTGGSGASSYNEQFF	TGTGCCTCAACCGGAGGTAGCGGGGCGAGCTCCTACAATGAGCAGTTCTTC
TRBD2	NA	TRBJ2-1	TRBV7-9	CASSLTSQNEQFF	TGTGCCAGCAGCTTGACTAGCCAAAATGAGCAGTTCTTC
NA	NA	TRBJ1-2	TRBV2	CASSPDTYGYTF	TGTGCCAGCAGTCCTGACACCTATGGCTACACCTTC
NA	NA	TRBJ2-7	TRBV9	CASNDIREAYEQYF	TGTGCCAGCAACGATATCAGGGAGGCCTACGAGCAGTACTTC
NA	few	TRBJ1-3	TRBV29-1	CSVGESIGNTIYF	TGCAGCGTCGGGGAAAGCATTGGAAACACCATATATTTT
TRBD1	NA	TRBJ2-7	TRBV18	CASSPGQVNSYEQYF	TGTGCCAGCTCACCTGGACAGGTCAACTCGTACGAGCAGTACTTC
TRBD1	NA	TRBJ2-7	TRBV10-1	CASSDSGQPYEQYF	TGCGCCAGCAGTGATTCGGGACAGCCCTACGAGCAGTACTTC
NA	NA	TRBJ2-3	TRBV7-3	CASARQAGEVVDTQYF	TGTGCCAGCGCGAGACAGGCGGGGGAGGTGGTAGATACGCAGTATTTT
NA	NA	TRBJ1-5	TRBV19	CASCVPGQPQHF	TGTGCCAGTTGCGTGCCGGGGCAGCCCCAGCATTTT
NA	NA	TRBJ2-1	TRBV7-3	CASSPGTSNEQFF	TGTGCCAGCAGCCCGGGGACTTCTAATGAGCAGTTCTTC
NA	NA	TRBJ2-4	TRBV9	CASSANTAGIQYF	TGTGCCAGCAGCGCTAACACAGCGGGCATTCAGTACTTC
NA	few	TRBJ2-3	TRBV5-1	CASRPRPGDTQYF	TGCGCCAGCCGGCCCAGACCAGGAGATACGCAGTATTTT
TRBD1	NA	TRBJ1-1	TRBV30	CAWRPQTGREAFF	TGTGCCTGGAGGCCACAGACAGGGCGTGAAGCTTTCTTT
NA	NA	TRBJ2-4	TRBV6-5	CASSQTGTKNIQYF	TGTGCCAGCAGCCAGACAGGAACGAAAAACATTCAGTACTTC
NA	few	TRBJ2-1	TRBV7-9	CASSLKSSYNEQFF	TGTGCCAGCAGCTTAAAGAGCTCCTACAATGAGCAGTTCTTC
NA	NA	TRBJ1-5	TRBV28	CASSGEGVNQPQHF	TGTGCCAGCAGTGGGGAGGGGGTAAATCAGCCCCAGCATTTT
NA	NA	TRBJ2-3	TRBV5-6	CASSLGVGGDITDTQYF	TGTGCCAGCAGCCTAGGGGTCGGGGGAGACATCACAGATACGCAGTATTTT
TRBD2	NA	TRBJ2-5	TRBV30	CAWSAWPSGRRETQYF	TGTGCCTGGAGTGCCTGGCCTAGCGGGAGAAGAGAGACCCAGTACTTC
NA	few	TRBJ1-2	TRBV29-1	CSVVPQGSYGYTF	TGCAGCGTTGTCCCGCAGGGATCTTATGGCTACACCTTC
NA	NA	TRBJ2-3	TRBV4-1	CASSPSSRGSRTTDTQYF	TGCGCCAGCAGCCCCAGCTCTCGGGGAAGCAGAACCACAGATACGCAGTATTTT
TRBD2	once	TRBJ2-1	TRBV2	CASSYGVAGDEQFF	TGTGCCAGCAGTTATGGCGTAGCGGGAGATGAGCAGTTCTTC
NA	once	TRBJ1-2	TRBV5-4	CASSLNRNGYTF	TGTGCCAGCAGCTTAAACAGAAATGGCTACACCTTC
TRBD1	NA	TRBJ2-5	TRBV19	CASSKGQGLHRQETQYF	TGTGCCAGTAGTAAGGGACAGGGACTACACCGCCAAGAGACCCAGTACTTC
NA	few	TRBJ2-3	TRBV7-9	CASSFRGDTQYF	TGTGCCAGCAGCTTTCGAGGAGATACGCAGTATTTT
TRBD1	NA	TRBJ2-3	TRBV28	CASQGVARTDTQYF	TGTGCCAGCCAGGGGGTCGCTCGCACAGATACGCAGTATTTT
NA	few	TRBJ1-1	TRBV29-1	CSVAVFGTEAFF	TGCAGCGTTGCGGTTTTCGGCACTGAAGCTTTCTTT
TRBD1	NA	TRBJ2-7	TRBV5-1	CASSLMTGRGNEQYF	TGCGCCAGCAGCTTAATGACAGGGAGAGGAAACGAGCAGTACTTC
TRBD2	few	TRBJ2-1	TRBV5-1	CASSALAGAANEQFF	TGCGCCAGCAGCGCACTAGCGGGAGCCGCCAATGAGCAGTTCTTC
TRBD1	NA	TRBJ2-3	TRBV11-2	CASSSSGQETDTQYF	TGTGCCAGCAGCTCGTCGGGACAGGAGACAGATACGCAGTATTTT
TRBD1	NA	TRBJ2-5	TRBV2	CASSEALGQGAETQYF	TGTGCCAGCAGTGAAGCCCTTGGACAGGGGGCAGAGACCCAGTACTTC
TRBD2	NA	TRBJ2-5	TRBV13	CASRKGGRLETQYF	TGTGCCAGCAGAAAAGGCGGGAGGTTGGAGACCCAGTACTTC
TRBD2	few	TRBJ2-7	TRBV30	CAWSPPTSGSPHEQYF	TGTGCCTGGAGTCCCCCAACTAGCGGGAGCCCCCACGAGCAGTACTTC
NA	NA	TRBJ2-7	TRBV20-1	CSAAKSYEQYF	TGCAGTGCCGCGAAATCCTACGAGCAGTACTTC
NA	few	TRBJ2-3	TRBV29-1	CSVERGYTDTQYF	TGCAGCGTTGAAAGGGGTTACACAGATACGCAGTATTTT
TRBD2	NA	TRBJ2-3	TRBV9	CASSVVNSGGTDTQYF	TGTGCCAGCAGCGTAGTCAATAGCGGGGGCACAGATACGCAGTATTTT
TRBD1	NA	TRBJ1-2	TRBV5-6	CASSSRTGGHYGYTF	TGTGCCAGCAGCAGCCGGACAGGGGGCCACTATGGCTACACCTTC
NA	NA	TRBJ2-5	TRBV7-2	CASSPRLAKETQYF	TGTGCCAGCAGCCCCAGACTGGCTAAAGAGACCCAGTACTTC
NA	NA	TRBJ2-6	TRBV9	CASSVVRSGANVLTF	TGTGCCAGCAGCGTAGTGCGCTCTGGGGCCAACGTCCTGACTTTC
TRBD1	few	TRBJ1-2	TRBV27	CASSSLGRGDYGYTF	TGTGCCAGCAGTTCCCTCGGCAGGGGGGACTATGGCTACACCTTC
TRBD1	NA	TRBJ1-1	TRBV18	CASSPFRQGLTTVTEAFF	TGTGCCAGCTCACCTTTTCGACAGGGTCTGACAACAGTGACTGAAGCTTTCTTT
NA	once	TRBJ2-5	TRBV15	CATSRRPGGIQETQYF	TGTGCCACCAGCAGACGTCCCGGGGGTATTCAAGAGACCCAGTACTTC
NA	NA	TRBJ2-4	TRBV27	CASRHSGTNYIQYF	TGTGCCAGCAGACACTCCGGGACAAATTACATTCAGTACTTC
NA	few	TRBJ1-1	TRBV29-1	CSTKSPGAEAFF	TGCAGCACCAAAAGTCCGGGGGCTGAAGCTTTCTTT
TRBD1	NA	TRBJ1-2	TRBV6-6	CASSYYRTGPSFGYTF	TGTGCCAGCAGTTACTATCGGACAGGCCCTTCCTTCGGCTACACCTTC
NA	NA	TRBJ1-5	TRBV4-2	CASSQEGRPGWNQPQHF	TGTGCCAGCAGCCAAGAGGGTAGACCGGGATGGAATCAGCCCCAGCATTTT
NA	NA	TRBJ2-1	TRBV9	CASSAGDPQPSYNEQFF	TGTGCCAGCAGCGCGGGGGACCCACAACCCTCCTACAATGAGCAGTTCTTC